Shown below are 28 T cell receptor beta chains from a single sample sequenced in a study of blood T cells in healthy people across ages. The use of a sample-barcoded 5' primer and a J-beta primer mix characterized a second PCR of 7 to 11 cycles. TCRdb used MiXCR to reprocess the 5' RACE reads, holding one entry per CDR3 protein. The sample includes hundreds of thousands of distinct CDR3 sequences, 56% of them seen just once. The sample was blood. These TCRs come from a man between 35 and 55 years old in good health.

The chain joins TRBV12-3 or TRBV12-4 to TRBJ2-1, with TRBD2 matching 13 bases. After removal of 7 bases from V and 5 bases from J, the junction contained 14 bases not matched to a gene. The length of the CDR3 is 18 residues. In DNA, the CDR3 is TGTGCCAGCACTCCCAGTACTAGCGGGAGGGATACTAACAATGAGCAGTTCTTC. As protein: CASTPSTSGRDTNNEQFF.

V and J are TRBV7-2 and TRBJ1-6, with D unclear. This CDR3 contains 12 residues. V was pared by 7 bases and J by 7 bases, with 8 bases between. CDR1 and CDR2 (germline): SGHTA, FQGNSA. The CDR3, as DNA: TGTGCCAGCACGGTAGGGAATTCACCCCTCCACTTT. Translating gives CASTVGNSPLHF.

This clonotype was seen ten or more times. The rearrangement links TRBV12-5 to TRBJ2-2; the D gene could be TRBD1 or TRBD2 (5 bases each). CDR1 is LGHNT, CDR2 FRNRAP, per germline. There are 14 residues in the CDR3. The V end was cut by 1 base, the J end by 7 bases, with 10 bases between. In DNA form, the CDR3 reads TGTGCTAGTGGTTTGGGACGGGGCATCGGGGAGCTGTTTTTT. Protein: CASGLGRGIGELFF.

This clonotype came up a few times. The chain employs TRBV9 and TRBJ2-5, with unresolved D. Near its end, the DNA agrees better with TRBJ2-7, so the J call may be wrong. The CDR3 length is 14 residues. Per germline, CDR1 SGDLS and CDR2 YYNGEE. CDR3 sequence reads: CASSVESMGNEQYF. The CDR3, as DNA: TGTGCCAGCAGCGTAGAATCGATGGGGAACGAGCAGTACTTC.

This sequence joins TRBV20-1 and TRBJ2-3, with D perhaps TRBD1 or TRBD2 (5 bases each). Germline V gene sequence: CDR1 DFQATT, CDR2 SNEGSKA (reference sequence). The V end was cut by 4 bases, the J end by 5 bases, with 13 bases between. This CDR3 has 13 amino acids. The CDR3 protein is CSATGLGGDTQYF. CDR3 bases: TGCAGTGCTACAGGGCTTGGGGGAGATACGCAGTATTTT.

The chain carries TRBV5-1 and TRBJ1-6; D remains unclear. There are 16 residues in the CDR3. CDR1 SGHRS and CDR2 YFSETQ come from the germline V gene. Trimming took off 4 bases at V and 7 bases at J, with 18 bases between the two ends. The CDR3 DNA reads as TGCGCCAGCAGCGTAGCGACCGCCGGTATGAATTCACCCCTCCACTTT. Its protein is CASSVATAGMNSPLHF.

The chain is built from TRBV9 and TRBJ1-1, with TRBD1 as a possible D gene (6 bases). Germline V gene sequence: CDR1 SGDLS, CDR2 YYNGEE. This CDR3 spans 21 amino acids. V was cut by 2 bases and J by 0 bases, with 29 bases left in between. The CDR3 DNA reads as TGTGCCAGCAGCGTTGGCCCGGGCCCCTTTCGAGGACAGCCCATGAACACTGAAGCTTTCTTT. Its protein is CASSVGPGPFRGQPMNTEAFF.

This clonotype was seen only a few times. Sequence at one end of the junction differs from germline and may be a read error. The chain joins TRBV12-3 or TRBV12-4 to TRBJ2-5; D possibly uses TRBD1 or TRBD2 (5 bases each). The CDR3 extends over 12 amino acids. CDR3 region: CATSSGGETQYF. The CDR3 DNA is TGTGCCACCAGTTCTGGGGGAGAGACCCAGTACTTC.

CDR3 region: CASSSRTSGSRSYNEQFF. CDR3 in DNA: TGTGCCAGCAGCTCACGGACTAGCGGGAGCCGCTCCTACAATGAGCAGTTCTTC. The chain links TRBV7-9 to TRBJ2-1; TRBD2 aligns across 13 bases. CDR1 is SEHNR and CDR2 is FQNEAQ in the germline V gene (reference sequence). This CDR3 has 18 residues. The trim removed 4 bases at V and 0 bases at J, leaving 6 bases unmatched.

V is TRBV15 and J is TRBJ1-2; the D gene is possibly TRBD1 (5 bases). Germline V gene sequence: CDR1 LNHNV, CDR2 YYDKDF (reference sequence). The CDR3 has 15 residues. The V and J ends lost 5 bases and 7 bases respectively, with 20 bases between them. The chain's CDR3 is CATSSGGVGRGGYTF. CDR3 bases: TGTGCCACCAGCTCGGGGGGGGTAGGGCGCGGTGGCTACACCTTC.

The chain couples TRBV9 to TRBJ1-1, with D perhaps TRBD1 (6 bases). The CDR3 runs to 16 residues. Germline CDR1 SGDLS, CDR2 YYNGEE. V lost 2 bases, J lost 6 bases, and 20 bases lay in between. DNA of the CDR3: TGTGCCAGCAGCGTCGCCGGACTTGTGGGGGGCGCTGAAGCTTTCTTT. This codes for CASSVAGLVGGAEAFF.

The chain carries TRBV7-2 and TRBJ1-2; the D gene is possibly TRBD1 (6 bases). Between the trimmed V and J ends, which lost 1 base and 1 base, there was a span of 16 bases. Germline lookup yields CDR1 SGHTA and CDR2 FQGNSA. There are 17 residues in the CDR3. In DNA form, the CDR3 reads TGTGCCAGCAGCTTAGGGGTAGGGGGAGCCCTTAACTATGGCTACACCTTC. Translation: CASSLGVGGALNYGYTF.

This chain uses TRBV7-8 with TRBJ2-5; a weak D match, TRBD2 (6 bases). Germline-derived CDR1 and CDR2 are SGHVS and FQNEAQ. The CDR3 contains 14 residues. V was clipped by 4 bases and J by 11 bases, with 20 bases between them. The CDR3 loop reads CASSSRPLTGEQYF. In DNA, the CDR3 is TGTGCCAGCAGCTCTCGGCCTTTGACGGGAGAGCAGTACTTC.

The chain has TRBV20-1 and TRBJ2-3; D uncertain. This CDR3 contains 15 residues. Germline V gene sequence: CDR1 DFQATT, CDR2 SNEGSKA (reference sequence). With 3 bases removed from V and 5 bases from J, the gap between germline ends came to 18 bases. The CDR3 loop reads CSASLSQRLIDTQYF. DNA of the CDR3: TGCAGTGCTAGTTTGTCTCAAAGGTTGATAGATACGCAGTATTTT.

This clonotype was picked up one time. The rearrangement uses TRBV27 and TRBJ1-2; weak D call: TRBD1 (6 bases). This CDR3 contains 14 residues. Between the trimmed V and J ends, which lost 9 bases and 5 bases, there was a span of 19 bases. Germline CDR1 and CDR2: MNHEY and SMNVEV (reference sequence). CDR3 nucleotide sequence: TGTGCCAGTTCCCGCCGGGGGGCTTGGTATGGCTACACCTTC. Encoded protein: CASSRRGAWYGYTF.

This clonotype was detected only a few times. Here the CDR3 reads CASSLGTVNEQYF. CDR3 coding DNA: TGTGCCAGCAGTTTAGGGACAGTAAACGAGCAGTACTTC. The chain has TRBV27 and TRBJ2-7, with TRBD1 matching 7 bases. This CDR3 region has 13 residues. V shed 2 bases, J shed 5 bases, and the junction held 3 bases outside the gene matches. Germline V gene lookup returns CDR1 MNHEY and CDR2 SMNVEV (reference sequence).

The chain links TRBV20-1 to TRBJ2-3; a weak D match, TRBD1 (6 bases). Germline values: CDR1 DFQATT, CDR2 SNEGSKA (reference sequence). This CDR3 is built from 16 residues. With 2 bases removed from V and 1 base from J, the gap between germline ends came to 16 bases. CDR3 DNA: TGCAGTGCTAGAACAGGGACCCACCTCGGCACAGATACGCAGTATTTT. Translating gives CSARTGTHLGTDTQYF.

This chain uses TRBV7-6 with TRBJ2-7, with D possibly being TRBD1 (6 bases). The J call is doubtful: the DNA matches TRBJ2-5 better. The CDR3 totals 16 residues. Germline V gene lookup returns CDR1 SGHVS and CDR2 FNYEAQ. The CDR3 spells CASSLATQGTKETQYF. CDR3 in DNA: TGTGCCAGCAGCTTAGCTACACAGGGTACTAAAGAGACCCAGTACTTC.

The V gene is TRBV29-1, the J gene TRBJ2-5; a weak D match, TRBD1 (7 bases). Between the trimmed V and J ends, which lost 3 bases and 4 bases, there was a span of 24 bases. The germline CDR1 and CDR2 sequences are SQVTM and ANQGSEA. The length of the CDR3 is 17 residues. The CDR3 sequence is CSVEGGQSGGGRETQYF. CDR3 sequence (DNA): TGCAGCGTTGAGGGGGGCCAATCAGGGGGAGGAAGAGAGACCCAGTACTTC. Filled out from reference TRBV29-1 and TRBJ2-5, the complete variable domain reads SAVISQKPSRDICQRGTSLTIQCQVDSQVTMMFWYRQQPGQSLTLIATANQGSEATYESGFVIDKFPISRPNLTFSTLTVSNMSPEDSSIYLCSVEGGQSGGGRETQYFGPGTRLLVL.

V gene TRBV7-9 combines with J gene TRBJ2-3, with TRBD2 identical over 8 bases. V was pared by 4 bases and J by 3 bases, with 15 bases of the junction left unmatched. This CDR3 has 18 residues. The germline gives CDR1 SEHNR, CDR2 FQNEAQ (reference sequence). As DNA, the CDR3 is TGTGCCAGCAGCTCCACTCCCCAACTAGCGGCCCTTACAGATACGCAGTATTTT. Protein sequence: CASSSTPQLAALTDTQYF.

The chain is built from TRBV20-1 and TRBJ2-3; D ambiguous. CDR1 and CDR2 (germline): DFQATT, SNEGSKA (reference sequence). The CDR3 runs to 11 residues. V dropped 3 bases and J dropped 6 bases, with 7 bases sitting between them. The CDR3 sequence is CSASSEDTQYF. The CDR3 DNA follows: TGCAGTGCTAGTAGTGAGGATACGCAGTATTTT.

V is TRBV29-1 and J is TRBJ2-3; D gene ambiguous. Deletions cut 1 base from V and 4 bases from J, with 0 bases between. Germline-derived CDR1 and CDR2 are SQVTM and ANQGSEA. This CDR3 region has 10 residues. The CDR3 protein is CSVEADTQYF. In nucleotides, the CDR3 is TGCAGCGTTGAAGCAGATACGCAGTATTTT.

The chain carries TRBV9 and TRBJ2-7; TRBD1 agrees at 7 bases. The J call may be mistaken, given a closer DNA end match to TRBJ2-4. This CDR3 region has 14 residues. CDR1 SGDLS and CDR2 YYNGEE come from the germline V gene. The CDR3 DNA sequence: TGTGCCAGCAGCGTAGCAGGGGGTGGAAACATTCAGTACTTC. This codes for CASSVAGGGNIQYF.

The sample holds a few counts of this clonotype. This chain links TRBV24-1 with TRBJ2-5; perhaps TRBD2 as D (6 bases). CDR3 length equals 13 residues. Germline CDR1 is KGHDR and CDR2 is SFDVKD. The ends were cut back, 2 bases at V and 7 bases at J, with 10 bases in the middle. CDR3 in DNA: TGTGCCACCAGTGATTCGGGAGTTACGACCCAGTACTTC. Residues: CATSDSGVTTQYF.

The rearrangement joins TRBV14 to TRBJ1-6, with D maybe TRBD1 (5 bases). The length of the CDR3 is 16 residues. Germline V gene data show CDR1 as SGHDN and CDR2 as FVKESK. The V and J ends lost 0 bases and 9 bases respectively, with 15 bases between them. CDR3 coding DNA: TGTGCCAGCAGCCAAGATAGGGCAGGGATGGTTTCACCCCTCCACTTT. Translating it yields CASSQDRAGMVSPLHF.

The CDR3 coding sequence is TGTGCCAGCAGTCCCCGGACAGGGGGAGGTCAGCCCCAGCATTTT. As protein: CASSPRTGGGQPQHF. The chain uses TRBV28 and TRBJ1-5; 10 nucleotides agree with TRBD1. The CDR3 covers 15 residues. Germline V gene lookup returns CDR1 MDHEN and CDR2 SYDVKM. J was trimmed by 6 bases and V by 5 bases; bases with no gene match: 7.

The chain has TRBV24-1 and TRBJ2-3; 7 nucleotides align to TRBD1. The CDR3 runs to 13 residues. Looked up from germline, CDR1 is KGHDR and CDR2 is SFDVKD. V dropped 7 bases and J dropped 4; count of bases not matched to a gene: 4. The CDR3 region has the DNA TGTGCCACCAGAGACAGGGCTCCAGATACGCAGTATTTT. Its translation: CATRDRAPDTQYF.

The gene calls are TRBV7-2 and TRBJ1-2; the D gene is possibly TRBD1 (5 bases). Germline V gene data show CDR1 as SGHTA and CDR2 as FQGNSA. CDR3 length: 16 amino acids. Trimming shortened V by 5 bases and J by 4 bases, and 20 bases separated the two germline ends. The CDR3 nucleotides are TGTGCCAGCAGCCCAGAGGAGGCAGGGTCGGTCTATGGCTACACCTTC. Translation: CASSPEEAGSVYGYTF.